Below are 6 T cell receptor beta chains sequenced from a single sample in a study of type 1 regulatory T cells. MiXCR was run by TCRdb on the reads, yielding one entry per CDR3 protein. The data show some 100,000 distinct CDR3 sequences, roughly 28% seen once. Sequencing was done on a sample of CD4+ T cells, either the whole sample or a sorted fraction (not recorded which). The receptors stem from a human donor in good health.

This clonotype was observed a few times. The J gene is TRBJ1-5, the V gene TRBV20-1, with 7 bases lining up with TRBD1. Germline values: CDR1 DFQATT, CDR2 SNEGSKA (reference sequence). V shed 3 bases, J shed 6 bases, and the junction held 5 bases outside the gene matches. The CDR3 runs to 13 residues. Here the CDR3 reads CSASTGVGQPQHF. The CDR3 DNA sequence: TGCAGTGCTAGTACAGGGGTAGGTCAGCCCCAGCATTTT.

V gene TRBV7-9 combines with J gene TRBJ1-1; the match to TRBD1 covers 7 bases. Losses at the gene ends were 6 bases for V and 11 bases for J; bases not matched to a gene: 15. CDR3 length equals 14 residues. Per the germline V gene, CDR1 is SEHNR and CDR2 is FQNEAQ (reference sequence). CDR3 sequence reads: CASSSGTATTEAFF. The CDR3 DNA follows: TGTGCCAGCAGTTCCGGGACAGCAACAACCGAGGCTTTCTTT.

This clonotype has ten or more counts. J is TRBJ2-1 and V is TRBV24-1; D is perhaps TRBD2 (6 bases). V was clipped by 3 bases and J by 0 bases, with 11 bases between them. Per the germline V gene, CDR1 is KGHDR and CDR2 is SFDVKD. The CDR3 runs to 16 residues. The CDR3 sequence: CATSDPAGSSYNEQFF. CDR3 in DNA: TGTGCCACCAGTGATCCTGCGGGGAGCTCCTACAATGAGCAGTTCTTC.

At least ten counts were recorded for this clonotype. The chain employs TRBV5-1 and TRBJ2-5, with 7 bases aligning to TRBD2. Per the germline V gene, CDR1 is SGHRS and CDR2 is YFSETQ. This CDR3 contains 15 residues. V shed 3 bases, J shed 5 bases, and the junction held 10 bases outside the gene matches. DNA of the CDR3: TGCGCCAGCAGCTCCACCGGGGACTATCAGGAGACCCAGTACTTC. It is translated as CASSSTGDYQETQYF.

This clonotype was found a few times. This chain links TRBV2 with TRBJ1-2; D is uncertain. Deletions cut 1 base from V and 8 bases from J, with 11 bases between. Germline V lookup: CDR1 SNHLY, CDR2 FYNNEI. The CDR3 runs to 13 residues. The CDR3 nucleotides are TGTGCCAGCAGTGAAGTCAAGGGTTTAGGCTACACCTTC. Translating gives CASSEVKGLGYTF.

The chain employs TRBV29-1 and TRBJ2-3; tentative D call: TRBD2 (5 bases). The CDR3 spans 13 residues. V was clipped by 5 bases and J by 4 bases, with 13 bases between them. Germline lookup yields CDR1 SQVTM and CDR2 ANQGSEA. CDR3 in DNA: TGCAGCGTTTCCTCCGGGGTTGCAGATACGCAGTATTTT. Translation gives CSVSSGVADTQYF.